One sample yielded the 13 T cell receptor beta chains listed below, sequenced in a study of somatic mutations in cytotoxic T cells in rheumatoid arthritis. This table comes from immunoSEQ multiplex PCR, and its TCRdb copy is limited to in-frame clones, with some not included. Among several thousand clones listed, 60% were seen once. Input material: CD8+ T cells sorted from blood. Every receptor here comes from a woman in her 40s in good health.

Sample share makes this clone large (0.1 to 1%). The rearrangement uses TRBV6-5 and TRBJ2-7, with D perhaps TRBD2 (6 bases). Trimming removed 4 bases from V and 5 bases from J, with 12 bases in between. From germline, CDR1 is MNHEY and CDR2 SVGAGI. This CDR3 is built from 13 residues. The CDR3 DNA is TGTGCCAGCAGTTCGGGACTCCTCGACGAGCAGTACTTC. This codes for CASSSGLLDEQYF.

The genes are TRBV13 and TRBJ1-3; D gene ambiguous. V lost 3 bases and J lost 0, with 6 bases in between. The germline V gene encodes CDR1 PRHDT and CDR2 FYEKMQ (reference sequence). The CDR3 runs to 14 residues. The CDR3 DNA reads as TGTGCCAGCAGCTTGACCTACTCTGGAAACACCATATATTTT. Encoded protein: CASSLTYSGNTIYF.

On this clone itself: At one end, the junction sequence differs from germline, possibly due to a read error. This chain's CDR3 is CASSSPDNGQFF. Here the CDR3 DNA reads TGTGCCAGCAGCTCCCCGGACAATGGGCAGTTCTTC. The chain joins TRBV11-2 to TRBJ2-1; a weak D match, TRBD1 (5 bases). The germline CDR1 and CDR2 sequences are SGHAT and FQNNGV. The CDR3 covers 12 residues. Full variable domain (outside the CDR3, taken from reference TRBV11-2 and TRBJ2-1): EAGVAQSPRYKIIEKRQSVAFWCNPISGHATLYWYQQILGQGPKLLIQFQNNGVVDDSQLPKDRFSAERLKGVDSTLKIQPAKLEDSAVYLCASSSPDNGQFFGPGTRLTVL.

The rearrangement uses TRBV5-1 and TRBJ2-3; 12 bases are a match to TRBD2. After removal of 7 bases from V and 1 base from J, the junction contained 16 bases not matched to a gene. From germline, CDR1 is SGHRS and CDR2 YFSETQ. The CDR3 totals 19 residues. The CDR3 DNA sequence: TGCGCCAGCCAGATGACTAGCGGGAGATCGGCTATCGGCACAGATACGCAGTATTTT. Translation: CASQMTSGRSAIGTDTQYF.

CDR3 sequence: CASSNRGGQETQYF. In DNA form, the CDR3 reads TGTGCCAGCAGTAATCGCGGGGGGCAAGAGACCCAGTACTTC. This chain links TRBV28 with TRBJ2-5, with 8 bases lining up with TRBD2. Germline V lookup: CDR1 MDHEN, CDR2 SYDVKM. V trimming: 5 bases; J trimming: 2 bases; junction bases outside the gene matches: 4. This CDR3 contains 14 residues.

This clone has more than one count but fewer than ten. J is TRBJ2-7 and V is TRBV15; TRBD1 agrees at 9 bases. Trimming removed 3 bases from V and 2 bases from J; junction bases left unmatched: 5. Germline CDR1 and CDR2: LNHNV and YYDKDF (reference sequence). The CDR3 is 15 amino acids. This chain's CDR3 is CATSSRTGETYEQYF. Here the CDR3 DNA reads TGTGCCACCAGCAGCAGGACAGGGGAGACCTACGAGCAGTACTTC. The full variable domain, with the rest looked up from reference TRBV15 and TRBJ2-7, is DAMVIQNPRYQVTQFGKPVTLSCSQTLNHNVMYWYQQKSSQAPKLLFHYYDKDFNNEADTPDNFQSRRPNTSFCFLDIRSPGLGDTAMYLCATSSRTGETYEQYFGPGTRLTVT.

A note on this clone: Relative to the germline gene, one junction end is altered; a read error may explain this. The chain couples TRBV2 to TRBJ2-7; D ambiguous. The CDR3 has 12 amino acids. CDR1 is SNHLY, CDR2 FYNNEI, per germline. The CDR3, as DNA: TGTGTCAGCAGTGAAGGTGACTACGAGCAGTACTTC. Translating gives CVSSEGDYEQYF.

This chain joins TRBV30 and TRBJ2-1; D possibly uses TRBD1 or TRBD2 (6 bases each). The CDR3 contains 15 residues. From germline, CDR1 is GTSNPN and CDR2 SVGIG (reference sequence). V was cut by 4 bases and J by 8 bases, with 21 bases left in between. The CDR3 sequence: CAWTQTEGVEDEQFF. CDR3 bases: TGTGCCTGGACTCAGACGGAGGGGGTAGAGGATGAGCAGTTCTTC.

CDR3 protein: CASSVATGVGHNEQFF. The CDR3, as DNA: TGTGCCAGCAGCGTAGCCACGGGAGTGGGACACAATGAGCAGTTCTTC. The chain uses TRBV9 and TRBJ2-1, with a possible D match to TRBD2 (6 bases). V dropped 0 bases and J dropped 5 bases, with 15 bases sitting between them. The CDR3 covers 16 residues. The germline gives CDR1 SGDLS, CDR2 YYNGEE.

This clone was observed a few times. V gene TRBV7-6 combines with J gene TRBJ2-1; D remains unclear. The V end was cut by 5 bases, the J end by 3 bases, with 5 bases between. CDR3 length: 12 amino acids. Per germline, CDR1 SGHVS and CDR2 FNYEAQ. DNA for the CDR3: TGTGCCAGCAGCCTTGGCTACAATGAGCAGTTCTTC. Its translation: CASSLGYNEQFF.

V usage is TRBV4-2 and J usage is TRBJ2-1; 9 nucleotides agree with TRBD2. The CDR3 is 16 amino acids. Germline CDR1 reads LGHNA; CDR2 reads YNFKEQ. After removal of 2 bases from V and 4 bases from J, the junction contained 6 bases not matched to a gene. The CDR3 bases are TGTGCCAGCAGCCAACCGGGACTAGCTTCTTACAATGAGCAGTTCTTC. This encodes CASSQPGLASYNEQFF.

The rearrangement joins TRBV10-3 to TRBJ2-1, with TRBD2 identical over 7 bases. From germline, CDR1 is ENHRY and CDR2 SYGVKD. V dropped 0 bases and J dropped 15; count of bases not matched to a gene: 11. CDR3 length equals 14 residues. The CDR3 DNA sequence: TGTGCCATCAGTGAGTCATCCGGACTAGGGGAAGGGTTCTTC. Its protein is CAISESSGLGEGFF.

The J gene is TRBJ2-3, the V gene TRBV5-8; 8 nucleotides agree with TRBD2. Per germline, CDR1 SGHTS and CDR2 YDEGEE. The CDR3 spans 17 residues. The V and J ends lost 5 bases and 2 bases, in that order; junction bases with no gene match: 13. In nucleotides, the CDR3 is TGTGCCAGCAGAATGTCCACGGGGGGGTTCTCCACAGATACGCAGTATTTT. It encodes CASRMSTGGFSTDTQYF.